What follows is one T cell receptor beta chain and its context. Its antigen is still unknown. Germline CDR1 MNHNS, CDR2 SASEGT. The CDR3 has 14 amino acids. Trimming took 7 bases from V and 4 from J; bases not matched to a gene: 9. These data come from a study of cytomegalovirus exposure and HLA in healthy donors. Study-wide points: The study labeled approximately 150 TCR beta chains cytomegalovirus-associated. In most subjects, TCR beta sequences reportedly gave accurate predictions of HLA-A and HLA-B alleles.

With 60 Vbeta and 13 Jbeta primers, the PCR was carried out. Clones were sequenced by immunoSEQ multiplex PCR, and TCRdb holds only the in-frame ones, with some missing. The sample holds around 93,000 clones, less than 80% seen once. The TCR sequence derives from a woman in her thirties or forties in good health and CMV-seronegative. The material sequenced was PBMCs. The chain carries TRBV6-1 and TRBJ2-7, with 8 bases identical to TRBD1. The CDR3 region is CASNHGQGQYEQYF. In DNA form, the CDR3 reads TGTGCCAGCAACCATGGACAGGGCCAGTACGAGCAGTACTTC.